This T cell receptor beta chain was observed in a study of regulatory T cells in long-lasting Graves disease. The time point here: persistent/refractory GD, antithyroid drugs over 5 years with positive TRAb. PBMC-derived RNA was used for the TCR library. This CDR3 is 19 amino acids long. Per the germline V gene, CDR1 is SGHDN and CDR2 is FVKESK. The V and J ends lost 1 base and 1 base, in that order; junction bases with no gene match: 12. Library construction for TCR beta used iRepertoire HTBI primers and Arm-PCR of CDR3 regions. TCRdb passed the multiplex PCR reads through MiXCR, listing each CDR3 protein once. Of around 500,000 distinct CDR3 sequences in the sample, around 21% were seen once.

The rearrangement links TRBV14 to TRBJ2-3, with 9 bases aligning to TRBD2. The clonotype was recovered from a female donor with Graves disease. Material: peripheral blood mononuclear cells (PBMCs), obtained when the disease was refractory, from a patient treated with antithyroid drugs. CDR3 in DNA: TGTGCCAGCAGCCAAGGGAGGCTAGCGGGAAATATTCGCACAGATACGCAGTATTTT. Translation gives CASSQGRLAGNIRTDTQYF.